This TCR beta chain was recovered during a study of OX40 agonist ivuxolimab in advanced cancers. Study context: Dose-escalation patients were diagnosed with hepatocellular carcinoma, melanoma, renal cell cancer or head and neck cancer. Broader study findings: The specificity for antigen of the expanded peripheral T cells was not determined. Certain nonresponding patients likewise had low normalized T-cell clonal expansion.

This table comes from immunoSEQ multiplex PCR, and its TCRdb copy is limited to in-frame clones, with some not included. The sample yields approximately 58,000 clones, more than 70% seen once. Turning to this clone: Its antigen is still unknown.

Blood got drawn at baseline, again on cycle 4 day 1, and then on cycle 7 day 1. Trimming took 5 bases from V and 11 from J, leaving 15 bases between them. CDR1 SEHNR and CDR2 FQNEAQ come from the germline V gene (reference sequence). The CDR3 is 13 residues long. The sample in question was CD4+ or CD8+ T cells sorted from blood, obtained in a trial of the OX40 agonist ivuxolimab. The clonotype originates from an adult with an advanced solid tumor such as melanoma, head and neck, liver or kidney cancer. The rearrangement uses TRBV7-9 and TRBJ1-4, with D perhaps TRBD1 (6 bases). The CDR3 sequence: CASSIVHRDKLFF. CDR3 DNA: TGTGCCAGCAGCATCGTCCACAGGGACAAACTGTTTTTT.